Included here is one T cell receptor beta chain sequence, with context. Its antigen remains undetermined. Within one base of it there is no much larger clone, and no base qualities were kept. The cohort comprised several hundred healthy bone marrow donors. At the time of sampling, all cohort members were nominally healthy, though unrecorded immune exposures were likely present. The donor was CMV seronegative and was included in the group of over 300 seronegative cohort members. A peripheral blood sample was provided by each donor, and peripheral blood mononuclear cells were used for TCR beta sequencing. Genomic DNA was extracted from the blood cell samples with the Qiagen DNeasy Blood Extraction Kit. The library was prepared using the immunoSEQ multiplex PCR assay. The multiplex PCR relied on a mix of 60 forward primers for TCR Vbeta segments and 13 reverse primers for TCR Jbeta segments. Amplification of the CDR3 region of rearranged TCR beta genes was performed with a multiplex PCR assay on genomic DNA. Amplified TCR beta libraries were sequenced as 87-base-pair reads on the Illumina HiSeq System. Turning to the authors' computational methods: Across the 670 or so repertoires, a later analysis counted 78 million or so unique TCR beta chains, around 11 million of which were shared by at least two donors. A nearest-neighbor algorithm error-corrected the raw reads and collapsed the reads into unique sequences, merging closely related sequences to remove PCR and sequencing errors. V, D and J gene segments were assigned by aligning CDR3 sequences to IMGT reference sequences. For a sequence to be retained, a match of at least six nucleotides to both a V gene segment and a J gene segment was required. A rearrangement was called productive if the CDR3 had no stop codons and remained in frame with V and J, and every other rearrangement was called non-productive. Following IMGT convention, CDR3 was defined as the stretch from the second conserved V-encoded cysteine to the conserved J-encoded phenylalanine. In an earlier analysis of more than 550 of the donors, sequences lacking an unambiguous match to a single V gene segment were excluded. An earlier analysis of fewer than 750 of the donors classified V segments as functional when productive rearrangements were above 56.7% and as segregating when the standard deviation between donors was above 5%. A statistical classification framework was built for diagnosing cytomegalovirus status from the catalog of TCR beta chain sequences. In a later analysis, TCR nucleotide sequences were compared against IMGT/GENE-DB human TR gene sequences so that V and J genes could be assigned. The TCRdist pipeline was used in a later analysis to assign CDR3 sequences and most-parsimonious VDJ recombination scenarios. In a later analysis, every TCR beta chain was defined by the combination of its CDR3 amino acid sequence and its V-gene family, and reads without a unique V-gene family were dropped. As a way to deal with suspected cross-contamination and a sequencing artifact, a later analysis dropped hundreds of nucleotide sequences that were highly shared and had low generation probability. In a later analysis, a clonal expansion index for each public chain was calculated from normalized within-repertoire ranks of inferred template counts. Generation probabilities in a later analysis came from a VDJ recombination model fitted to out-of-frame rearrangements, and those results were checked against IGoR. A later analysis scored TCR-TCR, TCR-HLA and TCR-CMV co-occurrence with hypergeometric tests, applying a repertoire-size bias correction to TCR pairs. In a later analysis, false discovery rates were estimated by permuting HLA or CMV assignments 20 times. In a later analysis, co-occurring TCRs were grouped using DBSCAN, and TCRdist sequence similarity was added for clustering within HLA-allele-positive subsets. Repertoires with fewer than 30,000 or more than 120,000 public chains were left out of co-occurrence clustering, as were about 5 repertoires with anomalous nucleotide sharing. The clones in this table, taken by TCRdb from immuneACCESS, are in-frame only. Not every clone is retained; where verified, under half of the shortfall comes from an unresolved V gene, and the cause of the rest is unknown. D and trimming come from the DNA, and the V and J calls and clone size come from that table. The sample data list more than 200,000 clones, and 65% to 80% of these were observed just once. Around 16% of the sample comes from the top ten.

The germline V gene encodes CDR1 SGHAT and CDR2 FQNNGV. The CDR3 holds 13 amino acids from the cysteine to the phenylalanine. Solely the CDR3 DNA is kept, with 39 bases framed from the first base. Trimming removed 5 bases from V and 12 bases from J, leaving 17 bases between the germline ends. This sample was included in a study of cytomegalovirus exposure and HLA in healthy donors (dated by TCRdb to about 2017). Context from the whole study: In an earlier analysis of under 750 of the donors, 276 Gb of sequence data and 100 million or so unique TCR beta sequences from about 179 million T cells were reported. Every discovery cohort repertoire had been produced on one sequencing platform. To predict cytomegalovirus infection status, the study combined high-throughput TCR immunosequencing, statistical association of individual TCRs with disease status, and machine learning. To study patterns of TCR occurrence, a later analysis re-analyzed previously published TCR beta repertoires from more than 550 donors and added high-resolution HLA genotyping. The aim of the study was to test whether cataloging public T cell receptors could identify signatures of past pathogen exposure. The study profiled the T cell repertoires of 500 to 800 subjects by immunosequencing and related them to cytomegalovirus serostatus. An early release that covered more than 550 HLA-typed donors contained about 300 gigabases of sequencing data and tens of millions of unique TCR sequences. In an earlier analysis of around 540 of the donors, high-throughput TCR beta sequencing was used to judge whether each TCR beta V gene segment behaved as functional or pseudogenic. About five DR-DQ haplotypes were treated as single units for association and clustering because of strong linkage in the cohort. In addition to the first cohort of 666 subjects, a separate validation cohort of approximately 130 different subjects was used. The number of donors typed differed by locus, with roughly 620-640 for A, B, C, DRB1 and DQB1, 522 for DQA1, approximately 580 for DPA1, and some 440 for DPB1. Of the 350 to 450 genotyped donors, 75% to 85% were placed in the genetic ancestry cluster associated with self-reported Caucasian donors. Across some 400 genotyped donors of the cohort, an average of 235,054 unique TCR beta nucleotide sequences per donor were sequenced, and roughly 20% of those sequences were non-productive. In the later analysis, no new phenotypic data were used to find candidate immune exposures; instead, reliance was placed on TCR beta sequences and their occurrence across donors. Alongside the repertoire data, information on donor age, sex, ethnicity and CMV serostatus was compiled. Class I and class II HLA loci were covered by the typing at four-digit resolution. In a later genetic analysis, genome-wide SNP genotypes for about 55% of the roughly 700 donors were used, and that subset was treated as a discovery cohort.

Study-wide findings and limitations: Because counts were too low, about 15 rarely observed V segments, including chromosome 9 orphons, were left out of the earlier analysis of roughly 600 of the donors. In an earlier analysis of about 600 of the donors, most TCR beta V segments appeared in productive rearrangements about 90% or about 30% of the time, broadly matching IMGT annotations. Presence/absence analyses assumed roughly uniform sequencing depth across donors, an assumption that may not hold. Several of the top co-occurrence clusters appeared to be linked to parvovirus B19, influenza, CMV and Epstein-Barr virus, according to a later analysis. It was suggested by the authors that the approach could potentially be generalized to other disease states and immunological phenotypes. Cytomegalovirus status was reported to be diagnosed by the classifier with high specificity and sensitivity in both the original and validation cohorts. Assigning TCR associations to individual alleles was difficult when HLA alleles, especially DR and DQ, strongly co-occurred. In a later analysis, HLA-associated TCR beta chains showed more clonal expansion and lower generation probabilities than non-associated chains that were equally common. In this cohort, only TCR beta chains were sequenced, and detectable features were limited by the absence of alpha or paired-chain data. Linkage disequilibrium might explain the correlated functional status among segregating V segments, but an unknown experimental factor could not be ruled out. In the study, about 150 TCR beta chains were listed as associated with cytomegalovirus. Because the 87-base-pair reads could not distinguish some IMGT-functional V segments, including TRBV6-2 and TRBV6-3, those segments were excluded. A group of highly shared sequence variants was considered likely to be a technical artifact of the sequencing pipeline. In a later genetic analysis, a missense DCLRE1C variant was associated with V-gene and J-gene trimming of TCR beta chains, and the association was replicated in an independent cohort. Immune exposure information for the cohort was limited to CMV serostatus. A later analysis associated about 18,000 TCR beta sequences with specific HLA alleles at a false discovery rate of 0.05. A later analysis found that most CMV-associated TCR beta chains appeared HLA-restricted, with HLA associations seemingly driven largely by CMV exposure. A few of the identified cytomegalovirus-associated TCR beta chains were confirmed in vitro to be specific for cytomegalovirus antigens. A later analysis found that TCR association rates varied across HLA loci, with DRB1 alleles showing the most associated TCRs and HLA-C alleles the fewest. A further reported finding was that TCR beta sequences accurately predicted the HLA-A and HLA-B alleles for most subjects in the first cohort. According to a later genetic analysis, donors in an Asian-associated ancestry cluster had fewer N-insertions in productive TCRs than the approximately 670-donor mean. HLA typing was unavailable for some donors at each locus, so association tests used only the typed subset. Across donors, most TCR sequences were observed very rarely, whereas some public TCRs were present in many individuals.

The chain employs TRBV11-2 and TRBJ2-1; a tentative D call is TRBD1 (6 bases match). The sequence came from a man aged 40-50 years in good health and CMV-seronegative. Sequenced sample: PBMCs. DNA sequence: TGTGCCAGCAGCCCGGCTTGGGGGCGCGGGCAGTTCTTC. Translated, this is CASSPAWGRGQFF.